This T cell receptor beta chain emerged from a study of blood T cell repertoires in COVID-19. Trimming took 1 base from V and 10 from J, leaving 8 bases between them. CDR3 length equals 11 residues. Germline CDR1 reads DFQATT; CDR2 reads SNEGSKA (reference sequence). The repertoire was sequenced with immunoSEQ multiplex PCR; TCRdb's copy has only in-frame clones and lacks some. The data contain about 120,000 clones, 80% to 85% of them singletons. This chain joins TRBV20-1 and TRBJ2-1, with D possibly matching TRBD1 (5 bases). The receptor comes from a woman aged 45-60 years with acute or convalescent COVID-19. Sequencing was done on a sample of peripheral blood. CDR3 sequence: CSARGTNEQFF. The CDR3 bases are TGCAGTGCTAGAGGGACAAACGAGCAGTTCTTC.